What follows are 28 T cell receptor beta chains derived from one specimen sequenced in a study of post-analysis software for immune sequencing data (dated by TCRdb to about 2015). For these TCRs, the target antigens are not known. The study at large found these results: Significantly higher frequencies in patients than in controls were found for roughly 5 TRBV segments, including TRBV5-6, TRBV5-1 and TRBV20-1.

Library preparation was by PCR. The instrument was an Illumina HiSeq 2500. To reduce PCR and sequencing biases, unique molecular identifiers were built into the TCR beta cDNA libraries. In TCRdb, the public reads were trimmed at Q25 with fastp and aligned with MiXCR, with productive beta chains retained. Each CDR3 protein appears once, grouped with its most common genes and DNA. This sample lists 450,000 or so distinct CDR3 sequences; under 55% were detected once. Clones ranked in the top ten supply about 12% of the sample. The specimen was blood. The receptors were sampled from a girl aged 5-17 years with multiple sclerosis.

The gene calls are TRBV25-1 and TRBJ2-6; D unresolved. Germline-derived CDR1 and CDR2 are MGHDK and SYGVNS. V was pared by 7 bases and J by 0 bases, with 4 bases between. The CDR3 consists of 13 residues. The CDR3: CASTSSGANVLTF. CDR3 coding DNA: TGTGCCAGCACTAGCTCTGGGGCCAACGTCCTGACTTTC.

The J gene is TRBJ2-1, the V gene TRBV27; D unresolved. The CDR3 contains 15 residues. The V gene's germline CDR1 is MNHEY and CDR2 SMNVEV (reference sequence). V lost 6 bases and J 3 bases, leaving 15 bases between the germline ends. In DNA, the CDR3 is TGTGCCAGCAGACTGTCCGGGTCAGTCTACAATGAGCAGTTCTTC. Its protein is CASRLSGSVYNEQFF.

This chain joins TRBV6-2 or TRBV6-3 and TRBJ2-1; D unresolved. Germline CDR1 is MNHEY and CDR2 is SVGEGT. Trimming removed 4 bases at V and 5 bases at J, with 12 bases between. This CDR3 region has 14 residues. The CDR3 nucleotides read TGTGCCAGCAGTTTGCAGGACGCAGACAATGAGCAGTTCTTC. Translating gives CASSLQDADNEQFF.

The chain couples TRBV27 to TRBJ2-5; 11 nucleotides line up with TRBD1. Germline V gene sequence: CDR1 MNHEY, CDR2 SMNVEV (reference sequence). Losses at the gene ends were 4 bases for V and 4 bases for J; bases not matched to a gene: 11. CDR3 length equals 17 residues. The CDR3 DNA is TGTGCCAGCAGTTCGCTTAGGACAGGGGGCTTGGTAGAGACCCAGTACTTC. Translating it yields CASSSLRTGGLVETQYF.

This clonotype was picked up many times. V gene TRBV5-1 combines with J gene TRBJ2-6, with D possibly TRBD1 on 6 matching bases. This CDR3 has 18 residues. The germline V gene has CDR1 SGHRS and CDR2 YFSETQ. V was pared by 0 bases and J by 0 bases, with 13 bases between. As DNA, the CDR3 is TGCGCCAGCAGCTTGGAGCCAGGGGCCCACTCTGGGGCCAACGTCCTGACTTTC. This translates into CASSLEPGAHSGANVLTF.

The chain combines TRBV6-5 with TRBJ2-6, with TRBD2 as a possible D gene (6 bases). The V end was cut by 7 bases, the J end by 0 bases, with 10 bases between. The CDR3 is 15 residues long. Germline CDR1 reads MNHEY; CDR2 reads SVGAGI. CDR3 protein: CASTPGDSGANVLTF. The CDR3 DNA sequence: TGTGCCAGCACCCCGGGGGACTCTGGGGCCAACGTCCTGACTTTC.

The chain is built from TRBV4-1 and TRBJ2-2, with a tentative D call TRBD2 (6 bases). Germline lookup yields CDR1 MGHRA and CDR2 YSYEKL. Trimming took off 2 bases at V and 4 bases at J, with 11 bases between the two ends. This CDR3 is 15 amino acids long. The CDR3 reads CASSQTGTLTGELFF. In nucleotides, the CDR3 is TGCGCCAGCAGCCAAACCGGGACTCTCACCGGGGAGCTGTTTTTT.

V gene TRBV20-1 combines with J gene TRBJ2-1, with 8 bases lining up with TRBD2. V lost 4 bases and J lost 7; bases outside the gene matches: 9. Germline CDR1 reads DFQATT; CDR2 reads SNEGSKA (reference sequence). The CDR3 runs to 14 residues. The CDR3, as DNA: TGCAGTGCTATTGGAGCGGGAGTAGTTAATGAGCAGTTCTTC. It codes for CSAIGAGVVNEQFF.

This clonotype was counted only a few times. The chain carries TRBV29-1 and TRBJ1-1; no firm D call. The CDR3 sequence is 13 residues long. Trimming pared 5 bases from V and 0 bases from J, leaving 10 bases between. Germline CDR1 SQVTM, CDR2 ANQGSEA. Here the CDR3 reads CSVMPGLNTEAFF. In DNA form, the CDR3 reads TGCAGCGTTATGCCAGGATTGAACACTGAAGCTTTCTTT. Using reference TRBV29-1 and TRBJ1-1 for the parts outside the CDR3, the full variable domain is SAVISQKPSRDICQRGTSLTIQCQVDSQVTMMFWYRQQPGQSLTLIATANQGSEATYESGFVIDKFPISRPNLTFSTLTVSNMSPEDSSIYLCSVMPGLNTEAFFGQGTRLTVV.

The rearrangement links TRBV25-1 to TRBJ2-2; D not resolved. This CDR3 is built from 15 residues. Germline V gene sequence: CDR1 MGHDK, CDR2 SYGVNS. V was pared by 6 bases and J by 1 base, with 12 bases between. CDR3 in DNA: TGTGCCAGCAGGAAACCCAACGGGAACACCGGGGAGCTGTTTTTT. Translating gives CASRKPNGNTGELFF.

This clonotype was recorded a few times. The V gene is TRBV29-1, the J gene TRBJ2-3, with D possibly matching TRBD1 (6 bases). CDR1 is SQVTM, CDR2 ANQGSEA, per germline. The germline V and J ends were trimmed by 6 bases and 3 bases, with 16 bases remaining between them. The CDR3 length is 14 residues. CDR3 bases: TGCAGCGTCCTTCGCAGGGGACCAACAGATACGCAGTATTTT. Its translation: CSVLRRGPTDTQYF.

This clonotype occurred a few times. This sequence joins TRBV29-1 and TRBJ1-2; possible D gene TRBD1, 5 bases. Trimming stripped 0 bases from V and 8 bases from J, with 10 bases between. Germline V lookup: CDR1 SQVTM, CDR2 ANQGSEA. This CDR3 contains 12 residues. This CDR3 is CSVEERGLGYTF. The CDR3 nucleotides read TGCAGCGTTGAAGAACGGGGGTTAGGCTACACCTTC.

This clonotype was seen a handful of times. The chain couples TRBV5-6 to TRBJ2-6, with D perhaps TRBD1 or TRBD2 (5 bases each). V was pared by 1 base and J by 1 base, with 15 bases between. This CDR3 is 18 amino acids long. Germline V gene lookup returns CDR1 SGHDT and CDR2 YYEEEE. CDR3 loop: CASSLRDPYSSGANVLTF. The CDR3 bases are TGTGCCAGCAGCTTGAGGGACCCGTATAGTTCTGGGGCCAACGTCCTGACTTTC.

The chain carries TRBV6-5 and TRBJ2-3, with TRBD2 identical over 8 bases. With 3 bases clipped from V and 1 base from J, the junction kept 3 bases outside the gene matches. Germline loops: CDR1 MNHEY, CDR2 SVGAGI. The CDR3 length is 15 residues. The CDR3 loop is CASSYSGIGTDTQYF. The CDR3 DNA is TGTGCCAGCAGTTATAGCGGGATAGGCACAGATACGCAGTATTTT.

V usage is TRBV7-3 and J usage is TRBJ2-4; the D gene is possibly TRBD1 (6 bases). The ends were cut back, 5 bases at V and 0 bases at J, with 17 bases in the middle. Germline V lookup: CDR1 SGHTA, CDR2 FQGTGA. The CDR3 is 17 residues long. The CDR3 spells CASSPPTGPLAKNIQYF. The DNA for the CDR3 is TGTGCCAGCAGCCCACCGACAGGACCACTAGCCAAAAACATTCAGTACTTC.

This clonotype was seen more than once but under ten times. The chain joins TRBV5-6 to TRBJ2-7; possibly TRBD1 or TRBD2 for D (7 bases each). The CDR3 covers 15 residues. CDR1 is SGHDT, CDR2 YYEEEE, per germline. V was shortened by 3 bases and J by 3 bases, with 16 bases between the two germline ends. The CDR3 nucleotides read TGTGCCAGCAGCTACTCAGGGGGGGAATACTACGAGCAGTACTTC. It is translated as CASSYSGGEYYEQYF.

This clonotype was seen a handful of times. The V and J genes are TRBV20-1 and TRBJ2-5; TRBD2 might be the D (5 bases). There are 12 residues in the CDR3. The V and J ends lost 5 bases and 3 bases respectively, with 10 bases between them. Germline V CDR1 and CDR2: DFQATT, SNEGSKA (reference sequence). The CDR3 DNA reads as TGCAGTGCTCCCCGAGGGAAAGAGACCCAGTACTTC. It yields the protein CSAPRGKETQYF.

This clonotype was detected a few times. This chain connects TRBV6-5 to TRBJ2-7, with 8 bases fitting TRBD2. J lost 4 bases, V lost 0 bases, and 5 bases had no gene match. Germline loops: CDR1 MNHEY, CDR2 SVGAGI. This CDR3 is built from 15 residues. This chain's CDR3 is CASSYSAASGYEQYF. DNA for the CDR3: TGTGCCAGCAGTTACTCTGCGGCTAGCGGGTACGAGCAGTACTTC.

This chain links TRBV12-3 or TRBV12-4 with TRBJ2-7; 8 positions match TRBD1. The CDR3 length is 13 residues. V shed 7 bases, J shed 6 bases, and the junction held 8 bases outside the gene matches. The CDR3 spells CASIPADRAEQYF. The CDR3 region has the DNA TGTGCCAGCATTCCGGCGGACAGGGCCGAGCAGTACTTC.

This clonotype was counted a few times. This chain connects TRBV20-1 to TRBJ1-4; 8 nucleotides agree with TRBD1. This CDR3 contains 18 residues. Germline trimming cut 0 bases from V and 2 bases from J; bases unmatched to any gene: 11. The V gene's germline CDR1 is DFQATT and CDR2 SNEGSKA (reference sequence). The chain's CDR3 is CSAREENFTGGTNEKLFF. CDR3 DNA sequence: TGCAGTGCTAGAGAGGAAAATTTCACAGGGGGGACTAATGAAAAACTGTTTTTT.

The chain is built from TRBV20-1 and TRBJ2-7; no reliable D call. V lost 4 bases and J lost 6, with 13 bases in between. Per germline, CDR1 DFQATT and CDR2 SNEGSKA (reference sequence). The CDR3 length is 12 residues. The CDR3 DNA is TGCAGTGCTACCCCCAGGTCCGGCGAGCAGTACTTC. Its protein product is CSATPRSGEQYF.

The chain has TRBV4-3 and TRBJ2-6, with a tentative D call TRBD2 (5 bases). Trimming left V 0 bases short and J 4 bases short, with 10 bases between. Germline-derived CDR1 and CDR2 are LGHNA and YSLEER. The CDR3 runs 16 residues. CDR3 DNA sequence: TGCGCCAGCAGCCAAGAACGAGGGTCGGGGGCCAACGTCCTGACTTTC. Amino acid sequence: CASSQERGSGANVLTF.

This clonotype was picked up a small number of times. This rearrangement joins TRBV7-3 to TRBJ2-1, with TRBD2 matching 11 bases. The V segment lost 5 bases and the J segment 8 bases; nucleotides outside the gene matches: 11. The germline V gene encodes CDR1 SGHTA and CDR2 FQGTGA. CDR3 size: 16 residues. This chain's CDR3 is CASSMGGGLAVDEQFF. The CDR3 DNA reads TGTGCCAGCAGCATGGGGGGGGGACTAGCGGTCGATGAGCAGTTCTTC.

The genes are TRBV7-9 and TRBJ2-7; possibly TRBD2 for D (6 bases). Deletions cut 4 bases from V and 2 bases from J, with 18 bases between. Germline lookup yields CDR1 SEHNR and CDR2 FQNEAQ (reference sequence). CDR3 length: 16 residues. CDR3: CASSYPPGGITYEQYF. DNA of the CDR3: TGTGCCAGCAGCTATCCCCCGGGCGGGATAACCTACGAGCAGTACTTC.

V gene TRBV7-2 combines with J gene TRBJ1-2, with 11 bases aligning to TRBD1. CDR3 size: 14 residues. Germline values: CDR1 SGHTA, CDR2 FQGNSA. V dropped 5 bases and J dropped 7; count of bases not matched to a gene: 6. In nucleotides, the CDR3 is TGTGCCAGCAGCGGATCCGGGACAGGGGGTGGCTACACCTTC. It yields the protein CASSGSGTGGGYTF.

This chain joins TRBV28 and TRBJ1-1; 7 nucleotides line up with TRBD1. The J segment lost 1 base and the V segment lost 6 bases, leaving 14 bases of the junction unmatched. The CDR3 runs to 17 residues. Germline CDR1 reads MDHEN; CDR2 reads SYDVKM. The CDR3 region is CASSHARQGRANTEAFF. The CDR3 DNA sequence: TGTGCCAGCAGCCACGCGAGACAGGGACGCGCGAACACTGAAGCTTTCTTT.

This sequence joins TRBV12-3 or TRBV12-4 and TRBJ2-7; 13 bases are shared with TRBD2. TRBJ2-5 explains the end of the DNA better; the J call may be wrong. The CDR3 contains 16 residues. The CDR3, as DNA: TGTGCCAGCAGTTTAAAGGGACTAGCGGGAACGGAGACCCAGTACTTC. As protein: CASSLKGLAGTETQYF.

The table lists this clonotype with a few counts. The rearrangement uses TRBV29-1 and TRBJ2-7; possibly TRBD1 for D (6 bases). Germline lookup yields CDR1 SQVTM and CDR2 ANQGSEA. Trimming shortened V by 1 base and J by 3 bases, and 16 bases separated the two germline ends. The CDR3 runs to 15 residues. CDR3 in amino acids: CSVEGSIGDNYEQYF. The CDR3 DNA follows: TGCAGCGTTGAAGGATCCATTGGGGACAACTACGAGCAGTACTTC.